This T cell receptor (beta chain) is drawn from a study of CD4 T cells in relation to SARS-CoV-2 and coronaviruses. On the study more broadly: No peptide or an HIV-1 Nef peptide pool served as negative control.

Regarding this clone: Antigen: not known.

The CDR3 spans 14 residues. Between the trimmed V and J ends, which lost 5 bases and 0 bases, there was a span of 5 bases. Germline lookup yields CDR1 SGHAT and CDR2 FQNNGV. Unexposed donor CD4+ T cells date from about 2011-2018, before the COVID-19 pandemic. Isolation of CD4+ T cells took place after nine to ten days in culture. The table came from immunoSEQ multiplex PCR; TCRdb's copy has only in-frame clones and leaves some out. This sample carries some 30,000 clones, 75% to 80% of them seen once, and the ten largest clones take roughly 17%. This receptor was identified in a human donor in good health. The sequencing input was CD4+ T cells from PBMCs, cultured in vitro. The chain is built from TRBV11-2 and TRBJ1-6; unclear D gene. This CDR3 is CASSVTSYNSPLHF. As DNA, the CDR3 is TGTGCCAGCAGCGTAACCTCCTATAATTCACCCCTCCACTTT. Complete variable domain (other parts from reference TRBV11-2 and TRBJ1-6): EAGVAQSPRYKIIEKRQSVAFWCNPISGHATLYWYQQILGQGPKLLIQFQNNGVVDDSQLPKDRFSAERLKGVDSTLKIQPAKLEDSAVYLCASSVTSYNSPLHFGNGTRLTVT.